This T cell receptor (beta chain) was sequenced in a study of tumor-infiltrating lymphocytes in oesophageal squamous cell carcinoma. TCRdb recomputed calls from the PCR reads with MiXCR, one row per CDR3 protein. The table shows about 13,000 distinct CDR3 sequences, with about half occurring only once. Germline V gene sequence: CDR1 SGHRS, CDR2 YFSETQ. V lost 3 bases to trimming and J lost 0 bases, with 9 bases between them. The CDR3 is made up of 15 amino acids. The chain recombines TRBV5-1 with TRBJ2-2; either TRBD1 or TRBD2 may fit D (6 bases each). This sequence was found in a female donor with esophageal squamous cell carcinoma. The material sequenced was blood. The CDR3: CASSYGGANTGELFF. CDR3 nucleotides: TGCGCCAGCAGCTACGGGGGCGCGAACACCGGGGAGCTGTTTTTT.